This is a list of T cell receptor beta chains from one sample in a study of OX40 agonist ivuxolimab in advanced cancers. Assay: immunoSEQ multiplex PCR; the TCRdb copy retains only in-frame clones and omits some. This table holds around 50,000 clones, more than 75% found once. Here the sequenced sample was CD4+ or CD8+ T cells sorted from blood, taken in a trial of the OX40 agonist ivuxolimab. The receptors stem from an adult with an advanced solid tumor such as melanoma, head and neck, liver or kidney cancer. The CDR3 runs from the conserved cysteine through the conserved F or W. Each record gives: V gene, clone size, J gene, CDR3 length, D gene, CDR3 DNA, CDR3 protein. The D gene is left open where the match is weak. Clone size is stated in some rows and not others, as once, few, many or a class when expanded.

TRBV10-3	-	TRBJ2-2	16	TRBD1	TGTGCCATCAGTGAGCGAGGGACAGGGGACACCGGGGAGCTGTTTTTT	CAISERGTGDTGELFF
TRBV19	-	TRBJ1-6	13	-	TGTGCCAGTAAAGCGACGCGCGATTCACCCCTCCACTTT	CASKATRDSPLHF
TRBV4-1	-	TRBJ1-3	17	-	TGCGCCAGCAGCCCGTCGACCGCGGCAGAGGCCGGAAACACCATATATTTT	CASSPSTAAEAGNTIYF
TRBV18	-	TRBJ2-3	15	TRBD1	TGTGCCAGCTCACCGGGACAGGGGGCCACAGATACGCAGTATTTT	CASSPGQGATDTQYF
TRBV5-1	-	TRBJ1-1	15	-	TGCGCCAGCAGCTTGTCGGTCGAGGGAACCACTGAAGCTTTCTTT	CASSLSVEGTTEAFF
TRBV4-1	-	TRBJ2-7	16	TRBD1	TGCGCCAGCAGCCGGGGACCGGGACAGGGACAATACGAGCAGTACTTC	CASSRGPGQGQYEQYF
TRBV19	-	TRBJ1-2	15	TRBD1	TGTGCCAGTAGTATTAGGGGGCGCACGAACTATGGCTACACCTTC	CASSIRGRTNYGYTF
TRBV2	-	TRBJ2-5	13	TRBD1	TGTGCCAGCAGTGGACAGGGCAGGGAGACCCAGTACTTC	CASSGQGRETQYF
TRBV5-1	-	TRBJ2-5	13	-	TGCGCCAGCAGCCCGACAGGTCAAGAGACCCAGTACTTC	CASSPTGQETQYF
TRBV5-6	-	TRBJ1-5	17	-	TGTGCCAGCAGCTCCGGACACTTGCGGAATAGCAATCAGCCCCAGCATTTT	CASSSGHLRNSNQPQHF
TRBV18	once	TRBJ1-2	14	-	TGTGCCAGCTCACCTAGGATAGGGGATCTCGGCTACACCTTC	CASSPRIGDLGYTF
TRBV9	-	TRBJ1-2	14	-	TGTGCCAGCAGCCCTAGACAGACGTACTATGGCTACACCTTC	CASSPRQTYYGYTF
TRBV9	few	TRBJ1-1	13	-	TGTGCCAGCAGCGTAGGGGGAAGAAGTGAAGCTTTCTTT	CASSVGGRSEAFF
TRBV28	-	TRBJ2-7	17	-	TGTGCCAGCAACACGGTTCCCGGGACGGTAAGCTCCTACGAGCAGTACTTC	CASNTVPGTVSSYEQYF